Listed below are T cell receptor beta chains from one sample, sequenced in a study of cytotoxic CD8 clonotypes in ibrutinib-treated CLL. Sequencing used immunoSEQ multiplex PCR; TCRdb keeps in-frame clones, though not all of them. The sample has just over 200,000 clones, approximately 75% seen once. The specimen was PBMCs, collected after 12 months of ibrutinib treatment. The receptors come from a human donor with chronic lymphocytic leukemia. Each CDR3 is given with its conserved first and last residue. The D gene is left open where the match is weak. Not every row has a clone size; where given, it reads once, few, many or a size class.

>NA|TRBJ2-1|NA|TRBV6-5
CASSYVVGDEQFF
TGTGCCAGCAGTTACGTGGTGGGCGATGAGCAGTTCTTC
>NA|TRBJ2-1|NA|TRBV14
CASSQDPSREQFF
TGTGCCAGCAGCCAAGATCCTAGTCGTGAGCAGTTCTTC
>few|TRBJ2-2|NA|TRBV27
CASSFGGGELFF
TGTGCCAGCAGTTTTGGAGGCGGGGAGCTGTTTTTT
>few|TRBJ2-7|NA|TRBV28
CASSLGVRESYEQYF
TGTGCCAGCAGTTTAGGAGTCAGGGAGTCCTACGAGCAGTACTTC
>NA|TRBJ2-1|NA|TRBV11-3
CASSLDVGAYRGEQFF
TGTGCCAGCAGCTTAGATGTGGGAGCCTACCGAGGTGAGCAGTTCTTC
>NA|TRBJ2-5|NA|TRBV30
CAWSTSETQYF
TGTGCCTGGAGTACGTCAGAGACCCAGTACTTC
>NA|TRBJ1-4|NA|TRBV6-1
CASSEQYRDEKLFF
TGTGCCAGCAGTGAACAATACAGGGATGAAAAACTGTTTTTT
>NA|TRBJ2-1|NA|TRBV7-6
CASSLVSSPENEQFF
TGTGCCAGCAGCTTAGTTTCGTCGCCCGAAAATGAGCAGTTCTTC
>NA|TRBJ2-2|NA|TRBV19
CASSEFSNTGELFF
TGTGCCAGTAGTGAGTTTTCGAACACCGGGGAGCTGTTTTTT
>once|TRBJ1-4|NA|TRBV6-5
CASRDGTRGEKLFF
TGTGCCAGCAGGGATGGGACGAGAGGGGAAAAACTGTTTTTT
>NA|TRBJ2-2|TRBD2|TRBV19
CASQPVAATSGRGTGELFF
TGTGCCAGTCAGCCCGTTGCGGCTACTAGCGGGAGAGGCACCGGGGAGCTGTTTTTT
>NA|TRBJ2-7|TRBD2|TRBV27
CATQRGGEQYF
TGTGCCACCCAGCGGGGGGGGGAGCAGTACTTC
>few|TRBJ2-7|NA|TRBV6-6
CASSYRGGEQYF
TGTGCCAGCAGTTATAGGGGAGGCGAGCAGTACTTC
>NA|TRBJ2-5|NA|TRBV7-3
CASSLGVRETQYF
TGTGCCAGCAGCTTAGGTGTCAGAGAGACCCAGTACTTC